This TCR beta chain was profiled in a study of shared T cell receptors in the human thymus. Profiled with immunoSEQ multiplex PCR; TCRdb holds only in-frame clones, not every one. The sample yields about 400,000 clones, roughly 94% seen once. This receptor was taken from a human donor. The sample comprised thymocytes.

The CDR3 DNA reads TGTGCCAGCAGTTTAAGGGCCGGGACCGCGATTGTTACAGATACGCAGTATTTT. It is translated as CASSLRAGTAIVTDTQYF. The chain employs TRBV28 and TRBJ2-3; either TRBD1 or TRBD2 may fit D (5 bases each). This CDR3 has 18 residues. Trimming stripped 2 bases from V and 3 bases from J, with 21 bases between. Germline-derived CDR1 and CDR2 are MDHEN and SYDVKM.